A single sample is the source of the 27 T cell receptor beta chains below, sequenced in a study of T cell repertoires in cytomegalovirus infection (dated by TCRdb to about 2019). Sequenced using an Illumina HiSeq 1500. TCRdb applied fastp at Q25 and MiXCR to the public reads, then kept only in-frame beta chains. Each CDR3 protein appears once, grouped with its most common genes and DNA. This sample comprises some 230,000 distinct CDR3 sequences, approximately 24% of them detected only once. The ten most abundant clones make up about 18% of the sample. The sample was CD8+ T cells from PBMCs. These TCRs come from a human donor in good health (CMV status not recorded). Some clones in this sample may be carry-over from other donors' samples.

This rearrangement joins TRBV4-1 to TRBJ2-6, with D perhaps TRBD1 (5 bases). CDR3 length: 13 residues. V was pared by 9 bases and J by 4 bases, with 10 bases between. The germline V gene encodes CDR1 MGHRA and CDR2 YSYEKL. In nucleotides, the CDR3 is TGCGCCAGTAAGGGGCCAGGGGCCAACGTCCTGACTTTC. The encoded protein is CASKGPGANVLTF.

This clonotype turned up a few times. This chain links TRBV28 with TRBJ1-5, with a tentative D call TRBD1 (6 bases). Trimming shortened V by 5 bases and J by 2 bases, and 25 bases separated the two germline ends. This CDR3 spans 19 amino acids. Germline V CDR1 and CDR2: MDHEN, SYDVKM. CDR3 protein: CASSPLAGAGGIGNQPQHF. The CDR3 region has the DNA TGTGCCAGCAGTCCTTTGGCAGGGGCAGGAGGTATTGGCAATCAGCCCCAGCATTTT. The full variable domain, completed using reference TRBV28 and TRBJ1-5, is DVKVTQSSRYLVKRTGEKVFLECVQDMDHENMFWYRQDPGLGLRLIYFSYDVKMKEKGDIPEGYSVSREKKERFSLILESASTNQTSMYLCASSPLAGAGGIGNQPQHFGDGTRLSIL.

In regard to this clonotype: The junction departs from the called germline gene at one end, perhaps through a read error. CDR3 sequence reads: CATSTRPGHPAETQYF. The CDR3 nucleotides read TGTGCCACCAGCACCCGACCGGGACACCCCGCGGAGACCCAGTACTTC. The J gene is TRBJ2-5, the V gene TRBV7-2, with D perhaps TRBD1 (6 bases). There are 16 residues in the CDR3. Germline V CDR1 and CDR2: SGHTA, FQGNSA.

The chain is built from TRBV29-1 and TRBJ1-2; D is possibly TRBD1 (6 bases). Germline assignment: CDR1 SQVTM and CDR2 ANQGSEA. V was clipped by 6 bases and J by 1 base, with 12 bases between them. CDR3 length equals 13 residues. The CDR3 DNA reads TGCAGCGTACTCGGACAGTATAACTATGGCTACACCTTC. Residues: CSVLGQYNYGYTF. Filled out from reference TRBV29-1 and TRBJ1-2, the complete variable domain reads SAVISQKPSRDICQRGTSLTIQCQVDSQVTMMFWYRQQPGQSLTLIATANQGSEATYESGFVIDKFPISRPNLTFSTLTVSNMSPEDSSIYLCSVLGQYNYGYTFGSGTRLTVV.

This clonotype was picked up many times. The chain combines TRBV7-8 with TRBJ1-1; D call uncertain. CDR3 length: 14 residues. Germline V gives CDR1 SGHVS, CDR2 FQNEAQ. V was cut by 4 bases and J by 3 bases, with 12 bases left in between. The CDR3 sequence: CASSSSLVYTEAFF. DNA for the CDR3: TGTGCCAGCAGCTCCTCGCTGGTGTACACTGAAGCTTTCTTT.

This chain's CDR3 is CSVEDGGSGEQYF. The CDR3 DNA reads TGCAGCGTTGAAGATGGGGGTTCCGGCGAGCAGTACTTC. This rearrangement joins TRBV29-1 to TRBJ2-7; either TRBD1 or TRBD2 may fit D (5 bases each). V lost 0 bases and J 6 bases, leaving 12 bases between the germline ends. Looked up from germline, CDR1 is SQVTM and CDR2 is ANQGSEA. This CDR3 spans 13 amino acids.

The sample holds a few counts of this clonotype. This sequence joins TRBV20-1 and TRBJ2-7; the match to TRBD1 covers 9 bases. Germline CDR1 reads DFQATT; CDR2 reads SNEGSKA (reference sequence). The CDR3 covers 12 residues. V shed 3 bases and J 3 bases; nucleotides not matched to a gene: 0. The CDR3: CSARGQGYEQYF. In nucleotides, the CDR3 is TGCAGTGCTAGGGGACAGGGCTACGAGCAGTACTTC.

V gene TRBV2 combines with J gene TRBJ1-6; D remains ambiguous. This CDR3 contains 13 residues. Germline V gives CDR1 SNHLY, CDR2 FYNNEI. V was pared by 7 bases and J by 7 bases, with 11 bases between. CDR3 amino acids: CASIGLINSPLHF. CDR3 coding DNA: TGTGCCAGCATCGGGCTGATAAATTCACCCCTCCACTTT.

This clonotype was counted ten times or more. V is TRBV7-2 and J is TRBJ2-1; 16 bases agree with TRBD2. J was trimmed by 7 bases and V by 4 bases; bases with no gene match: 7. Per the germline V gene, CDR1 is SGHTA and CDR2 is FQGNSA. There are 17 residues in the CDR3. The chain's CDR3 is CASSSPGLAGGFNEQFF. In DNA form, the CDR3 reads TGTGCCAGCAGCTCGCCGGGACTAGCGGGGGGGTTTAATGAGCAGTTCTTC.

This clonotype was picked up many times. This chain links TRBV29-1 with TRBJ2-7; possibly TRBD2 for D (7 bases). CDR1 and CDR2 from the germline V gene are SQVTM and ANQGSEA. V was clipped by 4 bases and J by 0 bases, with 10 bases between them. This CDR3 has 13 amino acids. The CDR3 here is CSVVGGVSYEQYF. Here the CDR3 DNA reads TGCAGCGTTGTAGGGGGGGTCTCCTACGAGCAGTACTTC.

This clonotype was seen a few times. The chain joins TRBV20-1 to TRBJ2-1; maybe TRBD2 (6 bases). This CDR3 contains 15 residues. CDR1 is DFQATT, CDR2 SNEGSKA, per germline (reference sequence). Between the trimmed V and J ends, which lost 0 bases and 8 bases, there was a span of 17 bases. CDR3 DNA sequence: TGCAGTGCTAGAGAGGCTAGCGCTCTAATGGATGAGCAGTTCTTC. Translated: CSAREASALMDEQFF.

This chain joins TRBV9 and TRBJ1-2, with 9 bases aligning to TRBD1. This CDR3 region has 16 residues. V was clipped by 4 bases and J by 5 bases; unmatched bases: 12. The germline CDR1 and CDR2 sequences are SGDLS and YYNGEE. The CDR3 is CASSPGTGQPLYGYTF. CDR3 coding DNA: TGTGCCAGCAGCCCAGGGACAGGGCAACCTCTTTATGGCTACACCTTC.

At least ten counts were recorded for this clonotype. V and J are TRBV12-3 or TRBV12-4 and TRBJ2-7; D ambiguous. The CDR3 totals 11 residues. Trimming removed 5 bases at V and 7 bases at J, with 9 bases between. The CDR3 region is CASSHESEQYF. In DNA form, the CDR3 reads TGTGCCAGCAGTCATGAAAGTGAGCAGTACTTC.

J is TRBJ2-1 and V is TRBV10-3; TRBD1 is a possible D gene (7 bases). V lost 4 bases to trimming and J lost 6 bases, with 19 bases between them. This CDR3 has 16 amino acids. Looked up from germline, CDR1 is ENHRY and CDR2 is SYGVKD. The CDR3 coding sequence is TGTGCCATCAGTGCGTCCGGGATCCAGGGGGGCAATGAGCAGTTCTTC. Translating gives CAISASGIQGGNEQFF.

The table lists this clonotype with many counts. The CDR3 spells CASSQGALGTEAFF. The CDR3 coding sequence is TGCGCCAGCAGCCAGGGGGCGCTGGGGACTGAAGCTTTCTTT. The chain is built from TRBV4-1 and TRBJ1-1, with a tentative D call TRBD1 (6 bases). The CDR3 covers 14 residues. Trimming shortened V by 3 bases and J by 5 bases, and 13 bases separated the two germline ends. Germline V gene data show CDR1 as MGHRA and CDR2 as YSYEKL.

J is TRBJ1-3 and V is TRBV14; D remains unclear. The CDR3 consists of 15 residues. In germline, CDR1 is SGHDN, CDR2 FVKESK. Trimming shortened V by 3 bases and J by 1 base, and 10 bases separated the two germline ends. CDR3 protein: CASSQYGGSGNTIYF. For the CDR3, the DNA is TGTGCCAGCAGCCAGTACGGAGGGTCTGGAAACACCATATATTTT. The whole variable domain, remainder taken from reference TRBV14 and TRBJ1-3, is EAGVTQFPSHSVIEKGQTVTLRCDPISGHDNLYWYRRVMGKEIKFLLHFVKESKQDESGMPNNRFLAERTGGTYSTLKVQPAELEDSGVYFCASSQYGGSGNTIYFGEGSWLTVV.

This clonotype appeared a few times. J is TRBJ2-3 and V is TRBV12-3 or TRBV12-4, with TRBD2 matching over 7 bases. V lost 6 bases to trimming and J lost 5 bases; unmatched junction nucleotides: 14. The CDR3 is 16 amino acids. The CDR3 reads CASSTGLVGHGDTQYF. DNA for the CDR3: TGTGCCAGCAGCACCGGACTAGTCGGTCACGGAGATACGCAGTATTTT.

This sequence joins TRBV7-9 and TRBJ2-2, with TRBD2 identical over 7 bases. Trimming cost V 5 bases and J 6 bases; bases outside gene matches: 6. Germline V gene data show CDR1 as SEHNR and CDR2 as FQNEAQ (reference sequence). This CDR3 contains 14 residues. This CDR3 reads CASSRRDYAGELFF. CDR3 in DNA: TGTGCCAGCAGCCGCCGGGACTACGCCGGGGAGCTGTTTTTT.

This clonotype has a count of ten or more. This rearrangement joins TRBV7-9 to TRBJ2-5; perhaps TRBD1 as D (6 bases). V lost 8 bases, J lost 2 bases, and 15 bases lay in between. This CDR3 has 14 amino acids. Per the germline V gene, CDR1 is SEHNR and CDR2 is FQNEAQ (reference sequence). CDR3 DNA: TGTGCCAGCGGAGGCAGGGGCGGTCAAGAGACCCAGTACTTC. It is translated as CASGGRGGQETQYF.

The chain uses TRBV28 and TRBJ2-7; D remains unclear. CDR1 is MDHEN and CDR2 is SYDVKM in the germline V gene. Trimming cost V 4 bases and J 0 bases, with 16 bases left between them. The CDR3 has 16 residues. As DNA, the CDR3 is TGTGCCAGCAGTTCCGGGCCCGTCTCCCGCTCCTACGAGCAGTACTTC. The encoded protein is CASSSGPVSRSYEQYF.

The chain uses TRBV4-1 and TRBJ2-1, with TRBD2 matching 12 bases. CDR1 MGHRA and CDR2 YSYEKL come from the germline V gene. CDR3 size: 15 residues. Germline trimming cut 5 bases from V and 8 bases from J; bases unmatched to any gene: 7. The CDR3 sequence is CASSFSSGGAYEQFF. For the CDR3, the DNA is TGCGCCAGCAGCTTTTCTAGCGGGGGGGCCTATGAGCAGTTCTTC.

This clonotype was counted only a few times. The gene calls are TRBV4-1 and TRBJ2-7; TRBD2 aligns across 10 bases. After removal of 4 bases from V and 4 bases from J, the junction contained 7 bases not matched to a gene. This CDR3 has 15 residues. Germline CDR1 MGHRA, CDR2 YSYEKL. The CDR3: CASSPTGTSEYEQYF. In nucleotides, the CDR3 is TGCGCCAGCAGCCCTACCGGGACTAGCGAGTACGAGCAGTACTTC.

This sequence joins TRBV28 and TRBJ1-1, with D unclear. The CDR3 runs to 16 residues. Between the trimmed V and J ends, which lost 2 bases and 0 bases, there was a span of 13 bases. Per the germline V gene, CDR1 is MDHEN and CDR2 is SYDVKM. CDR3 sequence reads: CASSLPPGYVNTEAFF. CDR3 DNA: TGTGCCAGCAGTTTACCCCCGGGATACGTGAACACTGAAGCTTTCTTT.

This clonotype was seen repeatedly, ten times or more. The chain combines TRBV28 with TRBJ2-2, with 8 bases identical to TRBD2. CDR3 size: 16 residues. V lost 3 bases to trimming and J lost 5 bases; unmatched junction nucleotides: 8. CDR1 is MDHEN and CDR2 is SYDVKM in the germline V gene. CDR3 region: CASSFPSAGGTGELFF. In nucleotides, the CDR3 is TGTGCCAGCAGTTTCCCCTCGGCGGGGGGAACCGGGGAGCTGTTTTTT.

The chain recombines TRBV4-3 with TRBJ2-7; D not resolved. The CDR3 spans 13 residues. Deletions cut 3 bases from V and 2 bases from J, with 8 bases between. Germline CDR1 reads LGHNA; CDR2 reads YSLEER. CDR3 nucleotide sequence: TGCGCCAGCAGCCAGGGGTTCACCTACGAGCAGTACTTC. Translated: CASSQGFTYEQYF.

Many counts were recorded for this clonotype. V gene TRBV12-3 or TRBV12-4 combines with J gene TRBJ1-2; D gene ambiguous. Trimming stripped 3 bases from V and 0 bases from J, with 8 bases between. This CDR3 is 14 amino acids long. The CDR3 bases are TGTGCCAGCAGTTTTGCAGGAGCTAACTATGGCTACACCTTC. Translating gives CASSFAGANYGYTF.

The J gene is TRBJ2-5, the V gene TRBV10-3; TRBD2 agrees at 8 bases. The CDR3 has 15 amino acids. Germline values: CDR1 ENHRY, CDR2 SYGVKD. The J segment lost 1 base and the V segment lost 0 bases, leaving 1 base of the junction unmatched. For the CDR3, the DNA is TGTGCCATCAGTGAGTCGCTAGCGGGCCAAGAGACCCAGTACTTC. Protein sequence: CAISESLAGQETQYF.